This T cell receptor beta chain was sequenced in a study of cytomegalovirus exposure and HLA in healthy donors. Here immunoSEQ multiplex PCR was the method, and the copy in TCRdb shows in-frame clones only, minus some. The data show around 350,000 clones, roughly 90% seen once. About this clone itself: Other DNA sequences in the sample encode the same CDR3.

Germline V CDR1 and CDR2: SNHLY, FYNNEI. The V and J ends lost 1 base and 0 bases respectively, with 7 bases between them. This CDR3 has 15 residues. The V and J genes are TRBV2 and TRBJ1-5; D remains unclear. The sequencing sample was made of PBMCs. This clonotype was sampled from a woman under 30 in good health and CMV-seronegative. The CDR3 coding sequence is TGTGCCAGCAGTGAAGGACGGGGTAGCAATCAGCCCCAGCATTTT. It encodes CASSEGRGSNQPQHF.